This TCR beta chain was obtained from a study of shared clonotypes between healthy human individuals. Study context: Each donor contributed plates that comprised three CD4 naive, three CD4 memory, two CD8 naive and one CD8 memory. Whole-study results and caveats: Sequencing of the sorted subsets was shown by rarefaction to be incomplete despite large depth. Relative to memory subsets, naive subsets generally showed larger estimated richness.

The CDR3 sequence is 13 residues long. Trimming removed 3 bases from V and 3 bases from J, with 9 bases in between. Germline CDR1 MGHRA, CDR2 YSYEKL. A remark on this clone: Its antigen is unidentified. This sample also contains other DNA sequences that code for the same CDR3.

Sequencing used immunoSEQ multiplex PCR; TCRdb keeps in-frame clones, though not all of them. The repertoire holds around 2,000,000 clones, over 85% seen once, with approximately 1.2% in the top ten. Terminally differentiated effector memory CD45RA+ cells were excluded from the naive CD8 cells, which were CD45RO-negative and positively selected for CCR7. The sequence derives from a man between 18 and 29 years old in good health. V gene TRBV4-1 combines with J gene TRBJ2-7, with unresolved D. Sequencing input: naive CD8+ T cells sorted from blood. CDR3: CASSQGFGYEQYF. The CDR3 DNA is TGCGCCAGCAGCCAGGGGTTTGGCTACGAGCAGTACTTC.